The 14 T cell receptor beta chains presented below share a single source sample, sequenced in a study of shared clonotypes between healthy human individuals. The table came from immunoSEQ multiplex PCR; TCRdb's copy has only in-frame clones and leaves some out. Among 530,000 or so clones listed, about 79% were seen once. Sequencing was done on a sample of PBMCs. The receptors stem from a woman in her thirties or forties in good health. Some clones in this sample may be carry-over from other donors' samples.

The gene calls are TRBV6-5 and TRBJ2-1; no firm D call. Germline V gene sequence: CDR1 MNHEY, CDR2 SVGAGI. Deletions cut 2 bases from V and 11 bases from J, with 4 bases between. The length of the CDR3 is 10 residues. The CDR3 loop is CASSYPKQFF. CDR3 nucleotide sequence: TGTGCCAGCAGTTACCCCAAGCAGTTCTTC.

The chain combines TRBV4-3 with TRBJ2-6, with D maybe TRBD2 (5 bases). V was pared by 0 bases and J by 2 bases, with 17 bases between. Germline V CDR1 and CDR2: LGHNA, YSLEER. The CDR3 covers 19 residues. CDR3 in amino acids: CASSQDPPVALAGANVLTF. As DNA, the CDR3 is TGCGCCAGCAGCCAAGATCCCCCGGTAGCACTAGCTGGGGCCAACGTCCTGACTTTC.

This clone was seen once. Other DNA sequences from this sample encode an identical CDR3 as well. V gene TRBV28 combines with J gene TRBJ2-1; tentative D call: TRBD2 (6 bases). CDR1 MDHEN and CDR2 SYDVKM come from the germline V gene. The length of the CDR3 is 16 residues. V was cut by 6 bases and J by 0 bases, with 15 bases left in between. The CDR3 loop reads CASRSRSGSSYNEQFF. DNA for the CDR3: TGTGCCAGCAGATCCCGTAGCGGAAGCTCCTACAATGAGCAGTTCTTC.

V is TRBV28 and J is TRBJ2-6; perhaps TRBD1 as D (5 bases). The CDR3 contains 15 residues. Per germline, CDR1 MDHEN and CDR2 SYDVKM. The germline V and J ends were trimmed by 9 bases and 4 bases, with 16 bases remaining between them. CDR3 sequence: CASIGGAEGANVLTF. The DNA for the CDR3 is TGTGCCAGTATAGGTGGGGCGGAAGGGGCCAACGTCCTGACTTTC.

The chain couples TRBV9 to TRBJ2-3; TRBD1 is a possible D gene (6 bases). The CDR3 spans 15 residues. Looked up from germline, CDR1 is SGDLS and CDR2 is YYNGEE. V shed 2 bases and J shed 0 bases, with 10 bases lying between them. The CDR3 spells CASSVRGSSTDTQYF. The CDR3 nucleotides read TGTGCCAGCAGCGTCAGGGGCTCCAGCACAGATACGCAGTATTTT.

J is TRBJ2-6 and V is TRBV18, with no clear D. There are 17 residues in the CDR3. Looked up from germline, CDR1 is KGHSH and CDR2 is LQKENI. The V end was cut by 4 bases, the J end by 0 bases, with 13 bases between. The CDR3 here is CASSLGPQSSGANVLTF. The CDR3 bases are TGTGCCAGCTCACTCGGCCCCCAGAGCTCTGGGGCCAACGTCCTGACTTTC. The full variable domain, its missing parts supplied by reference TRBV18 and TRBJ2-6, is NAGVMQNPRHLVRRRGQEARLRCSPMKGHSHVYWYRQLPEEGLKFMVYLQKENIIDESGMPKERFSAEFPKEGPSILRIQQVVRGDSAAYFCASSLGPQSSGANVLTFGAGSRLTVL.

This clone has a handful of counts. This rearrangement joins TRBV6-6 to TRBJ1-4, with D perhaps matching TRBD1 (5 bases). Germline CDR1 reads MNHNY; CDR2 reads SVGAGI (reference sequence). The CDR3 is 14 residues long. V was cut by 5 bases and J by 3 bases, with 10 bases left in between. CDR3 bases: TGTGCCAGCAGTCGGGACGGGTCTAATGAAAAACTGTTTTTT. Translated, it gives CASSRDGSNEKLFF.

Of note for this clone: This sample also contains other DNA sequences that code for the same CDR3. The rearrangement links TRBV5-1 to TRBJ2-7; TRBD1 agrees at 8 bases. Germline V gene data show CDR1 as SGHRS and CDR2 as YFSETQ. J was trimmed by 2 bases and V by 4 bases; bases with no gene match: 5. This CDR3 has 14 residues. CDR3 nucleotide sequence: TGCGCCAGCAGCCCGGACAGGGAGACCTACGAGCAGTACTTC. It specifies CASSPDRETYEQYF.

For this clone: Germline is not matched at one junction end, which may reflect a read error. This chain's CDR3 is CASSPTWTGPYGYTF. CDR3 DNA sequence: TGCGCCAGCAGCCCAACTTGGACAGGGCCGTATGGCTACACCTTC. This rearrangement joins TRBV5-4 to TRBJ1-2; 8 bases agree with TRBD1. The CDR3 sequence is 15 residues long. CDR1 SGHNT and CDR2 YYREEE come from the germline V gene (reference sequence).

The V gene is TRBV30, the J gene TRBJ1-3; no firm D call. The CDR3 extends over 13 amino acids. Germline values: CDR1 GTSNPN, CDR2 SVGIG (reference sequence). Between the trimmed V and J ends, which lost 0 bases and 0 bases, there was a span of 3 bases. This CDR3 is CAWSVPSGNTIYF. The CDR3, as DNA: TGTGCCTGGAGTGTACCCTCTGGAAACACCATATATTTT. The complete variable domain, with remaining parts taken from reference TRBV30 and TRBJ1-3, reads SQTIHQWPATLVQPVGSPLSLECTVEGTSNPNLYWYRQAAGRGLQLLFYSVGIGQISSEVPQNLSASRPQDRQFILSSKKLLLSDSGFYLCAWSVPSGNTIYFGEGSWLTVV.

The sample holds a few counts of this clone. The rearrangement links TRBV6-5 to TRBJ1-1; maybe TRBD1 (5 bases). Germline V gene lookup returns CDR1 MNHEY and CDR2 SVGAGI. V gave up 9 bases and J gave up 4 bases, with 12 bases separating them. The CDR3 consists of 12 residues. CDR3 bases: TGTGCCAGTCAAAACAGGCGCACTGAAGCTTTCTTT. Translating gives CASQNRRTEAFF.

The chain employs TRBV27 and TRBJ1-1; D gene unclear. Germline V gene lookup returns CDR1 MNHEY and CDR2 SMNVEV (reference sequence). V dropped 1 base and J dropped 1 base, with 4 bases sitting between them. The CDR3 runs 13 residues. CDR3 sequence reads: CASSLYPNTEAFF. The CDR3 region has the DNA TGTGCCAGCAGTTTATATCCGAACACTGAAGCTTTCTTT.

The V call is TRBV7-9, the J call TRBJ1-2; TRBD1 might be the D (6 bases). The germline V gene has CDR1 SEHNR and CDR2 FQNEAQ (reference sequence). CDR3 size: 13 residues. Trimming took 2 bases from V and 4 from J, leaving 8 bases between them. CDR3 sequence: CASSLIGGYGYTF. The CDR3 DNA sequence: TGTGCCAGCAGCTTAATAGGGGGCTATGGCTACACCTTC.

The rearrangement joins TRBV5-1 to TRBJ2-7; maybe TRBD1 (6 bases). CDR1 and CDR2 from the germline V gene are SGHRS and YFSETQ. There are 14 residues in the CDR3. V shed 4 bases and J shed 2 bases, with 13 bases lying between them. The CDR3 region is CASSTGPGAYEQYF. CDR3 coding DNA: TGCGCCAGCAGCACGGGCCCAGGGGCCTACGAGCAGTACTTC.